Listed below are T cell receptor beta chains from one sample, sequenced in a study of a mutant IDH1 vaccine in newly diagnosed glioma. Data came from immunoSEQ multiplex PCR; TCRdb stores just in-frame clones and leaves some out. The sample comprises about 27,000 clones, roughly four fifths of which are singletons, and just over 7.5% rests with the top ten. These TCRs are of unknown antigen specificity. This specimen was PBMCs, taken from a glioma patient whose treatment included an IDH1 peptide vaccine. The receptors come from a man aged 50-60 years with glioma. Each CDR3 is given with its conserved first and last residue. The D gene is left open where the match is weak. Clone size appears in some rows only: once, few, many, or a class for an expanded clone.

V gene: TRBV13
clone size: -
J gene: TRBJ2-1
D gene: -
CDR3 DNA: TGTGCCAGCAGCTTGAATGAGCAGTTCTTC
CDR3 protein: CASSLNEQFF

V gene: TRBV7-2
clone size: -
J gene: TRBJ1-1
D gene: -
CDR3 DNA: TGTGCCAGCAGCTATGAAAGGACGGGAACTTTCTTT
CDR3 protein: CASSYERTGTFF

V gene: TRBV6-5
clone size: -
J gene: TRBJ2-3
D gene: -
CDR3 DNA: TGTGCCAGCAAAGTCTTGGGTACGCAGTATTTT
CDR3 protein: CASKVLGTQYF

V gene: TRBV5-5
clone size: -
J gene: TRBJ1-2
D gene: TRBD1
CDR3 DNA: TGTGCCAGCAGAAAAGACAGGGTAGGCGGCTACACCTTC
CDR3 protein: CASRKDRVGGYTF

V gene: TRBV7-9
clone size: few
J gene: TRBJ2-7
D gene: -
CDR3 DNA: TGTGCCAGCAGCTTAGCGGCGGGCTCCTACGAGCAGTACTTC
CDR3 protein: CASSLAAGSYEQYF

V gene: TRBV28
clone size: -
J gene: TRBJ1-1
D gene: TRBD1
CDR3 DNA: TGTGCCAGCAGTTTAAGGGGACAGGGCCGAATGAACACTGAAGCTTTCTTT
CDR3 protein: CASSLRGQGRMNTEAFF

V gene: TRBV7-9
clone size: once
J gene: TRBJ2-1
D gene: TRBD2
CDR3 DNA: TGTGCCAGCAGCTTAACGGCGGGAGAGTCCTACAATGAGCAGTTCTTC
CDR3 protein: CASSLTAGESYNEQFF

V gene: TRBV29-1
clone size: -
J gene: TRBJ2-7
D gene: -
CDR3 DNA: TGCAGCGTTGAGGACAGCCGCTCCTACGAGCAGTACTTC
CDR3 protein: CSVEDSRSYEQYF

V gene: TRBV5-4
clone size: -
J gene: TRBJ2-5
D gene: -
CDR3 DNA: TGTGCCAGCAGCTTTCCAGGGGTTATCGAGACCCAGTACTTC
CDR3 protein: CASSFPGVIETQYF

V gene: TRBV12-1
clone size: few
J gene: TRBJ1-1
D gene: -
CDR3 DNA: TGTGCCAGCACCCTAGGAGGGCATCGGGGTGAAGCTTTCTTT
CDR3 protein: CASTLGGHRGEAFF

V gene: TRBV11-1
clone size: -
J gene: TRBJ2-7
D gene: -
CDR3 DNA: TGTGCCAGCAGCTTTGAGGGGGGAGGCTACGAGCAGTACTTC
CDR3 protein: CASSFEGGGYEQYF

V gene: TRBV27
clone size: -
J gene: TRBJ2-2
D gene: -
CDR3 DNA: TGTGCCAGCAGTTTGCAACAGCGAAACACCGGGGAGCTGTTTTTT
CDR3 protein: CASSLQQRNTGELFF

V gene: TRBV7-2
clone size: once
J gene: TRBJ1-1
D gene: -
CDR3 DNA: TGTGCCAGCAGCTTAGAAGGAGTGAACACTGAAGCTTTCTTT
CDR3 protein: CASSLEGVNTEAFF

V gene: TRBV7-2
clone size: -
J gene: TRBJ1-2
D gene: -
CDR3 DNA: TGTGCCAGCACCCTCGGAGGTGACTATGGCTACACCTTC
CDR3 protein: CASTLGGDYGYTF

V gene: TRBV5-4
clone size: -
J gene: TRBJ2-5
D gene: -
CDR3 DNA: TGTGCCAGCAGCTTGGAGGGGCTTCAAGAGACCCAGTACTTC
CDR3 protein: CASSLEGLQETQYF

V gene: TRBV5-1
clone size: -
J gene: TRBJ2-5
D gene: -
CDR3 DNA: TGCGCCAGCAGCTTGGCTAAGGGGCGAGAGACCCAGTACTTC
CDR3 protein: CASSLAKGRETQYF

V gene: TRBV6-5
clone size: few
J gene: TRBJ1-1
D gene: -
CDR3 DNA: TGTGCCAGCAGTCCTTTAGGCCGGAACACTGAAGCTTTCTTT
CDR3 protein: CASSPLGRNTEAFF

V gene: TRBV13
clone size: -
J gene: TRBJ1-4
D gene: -
CDR3 DNA: TGTGCCAGCAGCTTAGGGACCGAGGGGGAAAAACTGTTTTTT
CDR3 protein: CASSLGTEGEKLFF

V gene: TRBV6-6
clone size: -
J gene: TRBJ1-2
D gene: -
CDR3 DNA: TGTGCCAGCAGTTACTCCGACGGTGGGGATGGCTACACCTTC
CDR3 protein: CASSYSDGGDGYTF

V gene: TRBV5-1
clone size: -
J gene: TRBJ2-1
D gene: TRBD2
CDR3 DNA: TGCGCCAGCATGCCCAGCGGGGGGGCCGGTACGAATGAGCAGTTCTTC
CDR3 protein: CASMPSGGAGTNEQFF

V gene: TRBV6-1
clone size: -
J gene: TRBJ2-7
D gene: -
CDR3 DNA: TGTGCCAGCACCTCGAAATATAGGGACGAGCAGTACTTC
CDR3 protein: CASTSKYRDEQYF

V gene: TRBV6-5
clone size: -
J gene: TRBJ1-2
D gene: TRBD1
CDR3 DNA: TGTGCCAGCAGCCCGGGGACAGGTTACTATGGCTACACCTTC
CDR3 protein: CASSPGTGYYGYTF

V gene: TRBV27
clone size: -
J gene: TRBJ2-2
D gene: TRBD2
CDR3 DNA: TGTGCCAGCAGCCCGACTAGCGGGAACACCGGGGAGCTGTTTTTT
CDR3 protein: CASSPTSGNTGELFF

V gene: TRBV5-6
clone size: few
J gene: TRBJ2-5
D gene: TRBD1
CDR3 DNA: TGTGCCAGCAGCTGGGACAGGGTCCAAGAGACCCAGTACTTC
CDR3 protein: CASSWDRVQETQYF

V gene: TRBV2
clone size: -
J gene: TRBJ2-7
D gene: -
CDR3 DNA: TGTGCCAGCAGTGAGGTCGGGCAGGGGCTAGGCGAGCAGTACTTC
CDR3 protein: CASSEVGQGLGEQYF

V gene: TRBV6-5
clone size: -
J gene: TRBJ2-1
D gene: -
CDR3 DNA: TGTGCCAGCGTTACTAGCCATACCAATGAGCAGTTCTTC
CDR3 protein: CASVTSHTNEQFF

V gene: TRBV7-8
clone size: -
J gene: TRBJ1-5
D gene: -
CDR3 DNA: TGTGCCAGCAGCTCGCGACGGGAGAATCAGCCCCAGCATTTT
CDR3 protein: CASSSRRENQPQHF

V gene: TRBV5-1
clone size: few
J gene: TRBJ1-2
D gene: TRBD1
CDR3 DNA: TGCGCCAGCAGCTTCGGACAGGGACCGGATGGCTACACCTTC
CDR3 protein: CASSFGQGPDGYTF

V gene: TRBV11-2
clone size: -
J gene: TRBJ1-3
D gene: -
CDR3 DNA: TGTGCCAGCAGCTTCGCAAGCAGTGGAAACACCATATATTTT
CDR3 protein: CASSFASSGNTIYF

V gene: TRBV10-3
clone size: -
J gene: TRBJ1-1
D gene: -
CDR3 DNA: TGTGCCATCAGAGAGACCAGGGCTGGGCACACTGAAGCTTTCTTT
CDR3 protein: CAIRETRAGHTEAFF

V gene: TRBV2
clone size: -
J gene: TRBJ2-5
D gene: -
CDR3 DNA: TGTGCCAGCAGTGAGGGGGGCGGAAAAGAGACCCAGTACTTC
CDR3 protein: CASSEGGGKETQYF

V gene: TRBV27
clone size: -
J gene: TRBJ2-5
D gene: TRBD2
CDR3 DNA: TGTGCCAGCAGTTTGGTATCGGGAGGCGAGACCCAGTACTTC
CDR3 protein: CASSLVSGGETQYF

V gene: TRBV6-6
clone size: -
J gene: TRBJ2-3
D gene: TRBD2
CDR3 DNA: TGTGCCAGCAACCCATGGGAGGGCATCACAGATACGCAGTATTTT
CDR3 protein: CASNPWEGITDTQYF

V gene: TRBV2
clone size: -
J gene: TRBJ2-2
D gene: -
CDR3 DNA: TGTGCCAGCAGTGACCCGTTAGGGCCCCCCGGGGAGCTGTTTTTT
CDR3 protein: CASSDPLGPPGELFF

V gene: TRBV2
clone size: -
J gene: TRBJ2-3
D gene: -
CDR3 DNA: TGTGCCAGCAGTGACGGCCTAGTTTCAGATACGCAGTATTTT
CDR3 protein: CASSDGLVSDTQYF

V gene: TRBV7-6
clone size: -
J gene: TRBJ1-1
D gene: -
CDR3 DNA: TGTGCCAGCAGCCTTTCGACAGGATGGAACACTGAAGCTTTCTTT
CDR3 protein: CASSLSTGWNTEAFF

V gene: TRBV4-1
clone size: medium-sized
J gene: TRBJ2-7
D gene: TRBD2
CDR3 DNA: TGCGCCAGCAGCCCCTATAGCGGGAGGGCCTACGAGCAGTACTTC
CDR3 protein: CASSPYSGRAYEQYF

V gene: TRBV10-1
clone size: -
J gene: TRBJ2-7
D gene: -
CDR3 DNA: TGCGCCAGCAGTGAGATACCCCAAGGGGCTCCCTACGAGCAGTACTTC
CDR3 protein: CASSEIPQGAPYEQYF

V gene: TRBV2
clone size: -
J gene: TRBJ2-5
D gene: -
CDR3 DNA: TGTGCCAGCAGTCCCGGGACCCGGGGCTCCCCGTACTTC
CDR3 protein: CASSPGTRGSPYF

V gene: TRBV7-9
clone size: -
J gene: TRBJ2-7
D gene: -
CDR3 DNA: TGTGCCAGCAGCTCCGTGGGCAGTACCTACGAGCAGTACTTC
CDR3 protein: CASSSVGSTYEQYF

V gene: TRBV5-6
clone size: -
J gene: TRBJ2-7
D gene: -
CDR3 DNA: TGTGCCAGCAGCTTGGCTGGCTCCTACGAGCAGTACTTC
CDR3 protein: CASSLAGSYEQYF

V gene: TRBV7-7
clone size: -
J gene: TRBJ2-5
D gene: -
CDR3 DNA: TGTGCTAGCAGCTTCGGACCTCGAGGAGAGGAGACCCAGTACTTC
CDR3 protein: CASSFGPRGEETQYF

V gene: TRBV29-1
clone size: -
J gene: TRBJ2-7
D gene: -
CDR3 DNA: TGCAGCGTTGAAGATCTTCACGAGCAGTACTTC
CDR3 protein: CSVEDLHEQYF

V gene: TRBV15
clone size: -
J gene: TRBJ1-6
D gene: -
CDR3 DNA: TGTGCCACCAGCAGAGATACGGAGAATTCACCCCTCCACTTT
CDR3 protein: CATSRDTENSPLHF

V gene: TRBV14
clone size: few
J gene: TRBJ1-2
D gene: -
CDR3 DNA: TGTGCCAGCAGCCAAGCGAGTTACTATGGCTACACCTTC
CDR3 protein: CASSQASYYGYTF

V gene: TRBV5-6
clone size: -
J gene: TRBJ2-1
D gene: -
CDR3 DNA: TGTGCCAGCAGCTTGGTGGGGGATTACAATGAGCAGTTCTTC
CDR3 protein: CASSLVGDYNEQFF

V gene: TRBV7-6
clone size: -
J gene: TRBJ2-2
D gene: -
CDR3 DNA: TGTGCCAGCAGCTCCCACATCTCAGCCGGGGAGCTGTTTTTT
CDR3 protein: CASSSHISAGELFF

V gene: TRBV11-3
clone size: few
J gene: TRBJ1-1
D gene: -
CDR3 DNA: TGTGCCAGCAGCTTAGATCTCGCTGAAGCTTTCTTT
CDR3 protein: CASSLDLAEAFF

V gene: TRBV4-1
clone size: -
J gene: TRBJ2-5
D gene: -
CDR3 DNA: TGCGCCAGCAGCCAAGGGACCGCAAAAGAGACCCAGTACTTC
CDR3 protein: CASSQGTAKETQYF

V gene: TRBV2
clone size: -
J gene: TRBJ1-5
D gene: -
CDR3 DNA: TGTGCCAGCAGTGAAACCGAGGAACCCCAGCATTTT
CDR3 protein: CASSETEEPQHF

V gene: TRBV11-3
clone size: -
J gene: TRBJ2-7
D gene: -
CDR3 DNA: TGTGCCAGCAGCTTAGCTTTTGGGGGACTCTACGAGCAGTACTTC
CDR3 protein: CASSLAFGGLYEQYF

V gene: TRBV5-4
clone size: -
J gene: TRBJ1-3
D gene: TRBD1
CDR3 DNA: TGTGCCAGCAGTTTTACCGGGACAGGGTACAACCCGCAGAGGGGAAACACCATATATTTT
CDR3 protein: CASSFTGTGYNPQRGNTIYF

V gene: TRBV6-5
clone size: -
J gene: TRBJ1-1
D gene: -
CDR3 DNA: TGTGCCAGCAGTTCGCCAGATCGGAAAGCTTTCTTT
CDR3 protein: CASSSPDRKAFF